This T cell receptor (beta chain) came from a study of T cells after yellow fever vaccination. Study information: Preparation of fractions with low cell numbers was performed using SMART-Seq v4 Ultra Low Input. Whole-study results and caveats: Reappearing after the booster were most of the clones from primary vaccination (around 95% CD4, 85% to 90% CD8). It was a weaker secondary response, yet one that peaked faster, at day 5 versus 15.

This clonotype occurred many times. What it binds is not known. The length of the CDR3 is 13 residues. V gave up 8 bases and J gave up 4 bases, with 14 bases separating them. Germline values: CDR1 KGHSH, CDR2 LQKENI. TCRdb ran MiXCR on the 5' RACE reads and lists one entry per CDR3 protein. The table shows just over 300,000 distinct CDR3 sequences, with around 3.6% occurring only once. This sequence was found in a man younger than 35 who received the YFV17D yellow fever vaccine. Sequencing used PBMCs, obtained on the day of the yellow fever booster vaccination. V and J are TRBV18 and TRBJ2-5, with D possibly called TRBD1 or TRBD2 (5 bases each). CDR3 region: CASQLPGTETQYF. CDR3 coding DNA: TGTGCCAGCCAACTCCCAGGGACAGAGACCCAGTACTTC.